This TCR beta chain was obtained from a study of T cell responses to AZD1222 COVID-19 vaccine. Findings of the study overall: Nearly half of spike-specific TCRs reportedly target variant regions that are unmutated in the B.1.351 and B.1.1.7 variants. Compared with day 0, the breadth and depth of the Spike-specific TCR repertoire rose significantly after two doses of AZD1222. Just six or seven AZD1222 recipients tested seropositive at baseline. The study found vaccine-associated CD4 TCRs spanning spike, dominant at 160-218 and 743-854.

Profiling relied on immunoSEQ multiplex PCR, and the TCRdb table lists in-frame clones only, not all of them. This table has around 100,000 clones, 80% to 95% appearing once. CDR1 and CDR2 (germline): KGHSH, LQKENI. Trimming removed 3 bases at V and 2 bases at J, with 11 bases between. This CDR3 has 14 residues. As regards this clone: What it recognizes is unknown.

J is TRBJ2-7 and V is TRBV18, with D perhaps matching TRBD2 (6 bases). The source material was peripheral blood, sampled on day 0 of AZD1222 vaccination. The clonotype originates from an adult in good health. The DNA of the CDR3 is TGTGCCAGCTCACCGTCTAGCGCCGCCTACGAGCAGTACTTC. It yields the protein CASSPSSAAYEQYF.